This TCR beta chain emerged from a study of blood T cells in healthy people across ages. With a J-beta primer mix and a sample-barcoded 5' primer, a second PCR ran 7 to 11 cycles. One entry per CDR3 protein, called by TCRdb with MiXCR from the 5' RACE reads. The sample yields more than 750,000 distinct CDR3 sequences, roughly 28% seen once. This clonotype was found a few times. These data were also reused for a study on T cells of mothers and their children. Per that study: The authors added sample barcodes and 2-4 random nucleotides using the M1S primer of the second PCR.

Sequencing input: blood. The clonotype originates from a woman aged 40 to 50 in good health.

For the CDR3, the DNA is TGCGCCAGCAGCTTGCGGAGGGGGGGCCAGACAGATACGCAGTATTTT. This codes for CASSLRRGGQTDTQYF. V usage is TRBV5-1 and J usage is TRBJ2-3; tentative D call: TRBD2 (7 bases). Per the germline V gene, CDR1 is SGHRS and CDR2 is YFSETQ. Trimming removed 1 base at V and 3 bases at J, with 15 bases between. The CDR3 runs 16 residues.